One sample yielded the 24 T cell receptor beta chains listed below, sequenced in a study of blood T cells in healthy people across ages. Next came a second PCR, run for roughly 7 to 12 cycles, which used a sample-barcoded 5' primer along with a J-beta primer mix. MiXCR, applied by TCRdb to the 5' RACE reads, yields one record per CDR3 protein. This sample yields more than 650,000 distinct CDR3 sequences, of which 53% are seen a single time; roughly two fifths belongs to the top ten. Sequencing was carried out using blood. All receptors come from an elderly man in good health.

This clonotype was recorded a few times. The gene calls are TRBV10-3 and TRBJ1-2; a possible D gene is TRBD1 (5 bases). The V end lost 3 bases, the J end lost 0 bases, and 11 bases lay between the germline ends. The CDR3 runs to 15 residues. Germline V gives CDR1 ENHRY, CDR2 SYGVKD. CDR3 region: CAISDPGTANYGYTF. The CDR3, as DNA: TGTGCCATCAGTGACCCGGGGACCGCTAACTATGGCTACACCTTC.

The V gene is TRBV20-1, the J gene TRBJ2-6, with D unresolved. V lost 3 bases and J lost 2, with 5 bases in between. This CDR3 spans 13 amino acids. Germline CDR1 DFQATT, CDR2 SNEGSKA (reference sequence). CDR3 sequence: CSASRTGANVLTF. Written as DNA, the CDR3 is TGCAGTGCTAGCCGGACTGGGGCCAACGTCCTGACTTTC.

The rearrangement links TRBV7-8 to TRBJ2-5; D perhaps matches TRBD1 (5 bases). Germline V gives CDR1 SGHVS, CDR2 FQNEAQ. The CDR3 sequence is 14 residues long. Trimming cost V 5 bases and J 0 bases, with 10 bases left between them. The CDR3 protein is CASSITGNQETQYF. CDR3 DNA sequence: TGTGCCAGCAGCATCACAGGAAACCAAGAGACCCAGTACTTC. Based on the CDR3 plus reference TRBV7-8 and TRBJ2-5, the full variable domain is GAGVSQSPRYKVAKRGQDVALRCDPISGHVSLFWYQQALGQGPEFLTYFQNEAQLDKSGLPSDRFFAERPEGSVSTLKIQRTQQEDSAVYLCASSITGNQETQYFGPGTRLLVL.

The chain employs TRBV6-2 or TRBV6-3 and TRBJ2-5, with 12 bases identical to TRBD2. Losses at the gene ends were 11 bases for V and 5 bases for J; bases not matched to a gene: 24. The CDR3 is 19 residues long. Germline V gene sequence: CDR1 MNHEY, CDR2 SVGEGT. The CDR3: CAHTCPQAKTSGRSETQYF. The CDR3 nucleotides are TGTGCCCACACCTGCCCCCAAGCGAAGACTAGCGGGAGAAGCGAGACCCAGTACTTC.

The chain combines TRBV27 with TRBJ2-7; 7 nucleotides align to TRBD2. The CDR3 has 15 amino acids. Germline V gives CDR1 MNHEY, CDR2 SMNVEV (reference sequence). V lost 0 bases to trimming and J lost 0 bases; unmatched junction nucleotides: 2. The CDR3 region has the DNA TGTGCCAGCAGTTTATCCGCGGGGGACTCCTACGAGCAGTACTTC. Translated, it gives CASSLSAGDSYEQYF.

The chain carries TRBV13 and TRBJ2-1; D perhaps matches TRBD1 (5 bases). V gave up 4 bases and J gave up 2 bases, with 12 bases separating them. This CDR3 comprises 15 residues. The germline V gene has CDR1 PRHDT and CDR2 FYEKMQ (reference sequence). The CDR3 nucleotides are TGTGCCAGCAGCTCCAGGGAAGGGGCCTACAATGAGCAGTTCTTC. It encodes CASSSREGAYNEQFF.

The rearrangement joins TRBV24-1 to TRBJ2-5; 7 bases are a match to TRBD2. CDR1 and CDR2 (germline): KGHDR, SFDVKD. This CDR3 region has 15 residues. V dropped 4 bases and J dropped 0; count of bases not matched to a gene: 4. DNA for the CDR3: TGTGCCACCAGTGAAGCGGGACGGTACCAAGAGACCCAGTACTTC. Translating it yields CATSEAGRYQETQYF.

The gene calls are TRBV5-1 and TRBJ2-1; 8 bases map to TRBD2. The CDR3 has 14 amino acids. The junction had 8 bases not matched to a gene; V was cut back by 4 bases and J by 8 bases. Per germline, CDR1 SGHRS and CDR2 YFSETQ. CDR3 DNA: TGCGCCAGCAGCCCCCTCAGCGGGAGCCATGAGCAGTTCTTC. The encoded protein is CASSPLSGSHEQFF.

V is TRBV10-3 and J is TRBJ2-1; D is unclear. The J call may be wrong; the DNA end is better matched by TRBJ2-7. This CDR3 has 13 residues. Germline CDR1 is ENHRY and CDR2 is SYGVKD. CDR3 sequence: CAISEVPDNEQYF. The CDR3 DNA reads TGTGCCATCAGTGAGGTCCCCGACAATGAGCAGTACTTC.

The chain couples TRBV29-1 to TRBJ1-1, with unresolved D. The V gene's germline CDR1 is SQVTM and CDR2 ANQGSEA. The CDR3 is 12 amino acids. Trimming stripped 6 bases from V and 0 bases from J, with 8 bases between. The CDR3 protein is CSVSFMNTEAFF. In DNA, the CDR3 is TGCAGCGTCTCGTTCATGAACACTGAAGCTTTCTTT.

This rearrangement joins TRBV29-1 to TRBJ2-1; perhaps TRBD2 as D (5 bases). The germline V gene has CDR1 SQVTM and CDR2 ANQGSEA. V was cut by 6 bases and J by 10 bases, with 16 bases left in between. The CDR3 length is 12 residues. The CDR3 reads CSVSPSLGEQFF. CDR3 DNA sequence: TGCAGCGTCAGCCCTAGCTTAGGGGAGCAGTTCTTC.

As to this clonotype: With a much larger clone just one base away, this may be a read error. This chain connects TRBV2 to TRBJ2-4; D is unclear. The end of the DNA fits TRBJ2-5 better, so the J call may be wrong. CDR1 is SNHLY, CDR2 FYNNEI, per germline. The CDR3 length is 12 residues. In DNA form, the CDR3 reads TGTGCCAGCAGTGAAACGAGGGAGACCCAGTACTTC. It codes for CASSETRETQYF.

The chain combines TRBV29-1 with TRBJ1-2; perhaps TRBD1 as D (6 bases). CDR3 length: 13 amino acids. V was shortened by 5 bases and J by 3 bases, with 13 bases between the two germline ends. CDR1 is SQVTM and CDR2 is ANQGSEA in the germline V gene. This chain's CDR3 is CSVPLGGYYGYTF. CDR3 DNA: TGCAGCGTTCCACTAGGGGGGTACTATGGCTACACCTTC.

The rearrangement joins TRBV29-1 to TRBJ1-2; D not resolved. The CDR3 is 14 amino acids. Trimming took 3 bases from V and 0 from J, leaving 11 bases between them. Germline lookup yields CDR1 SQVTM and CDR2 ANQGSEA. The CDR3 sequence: CSVDDSPANYGYTF. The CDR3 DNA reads TGCAGCGTTGATGATTCCCCAGCTAACTATGGCTACACCTTC.

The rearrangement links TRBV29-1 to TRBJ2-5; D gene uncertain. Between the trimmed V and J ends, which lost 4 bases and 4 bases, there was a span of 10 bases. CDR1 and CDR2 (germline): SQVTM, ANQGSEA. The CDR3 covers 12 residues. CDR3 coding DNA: TGCAGCGTTGCACTATCGGTAGAGACCCAGTACTTC. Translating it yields CSVALSVETQYF.

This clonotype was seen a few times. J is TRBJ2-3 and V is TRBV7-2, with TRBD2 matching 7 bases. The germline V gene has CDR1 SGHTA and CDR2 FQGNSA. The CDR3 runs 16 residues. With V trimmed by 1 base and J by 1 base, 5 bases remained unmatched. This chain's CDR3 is CASSLGGRGGTDTQYF. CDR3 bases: TGTGCCAGCAGCTTAGGCGGGAGAGGGGGCACAGATACGCAGTATTTT.

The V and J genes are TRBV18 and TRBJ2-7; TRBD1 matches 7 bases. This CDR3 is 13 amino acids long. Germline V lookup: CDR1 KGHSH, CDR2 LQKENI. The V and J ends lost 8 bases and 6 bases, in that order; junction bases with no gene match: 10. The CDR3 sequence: CASAAGTACEQYF. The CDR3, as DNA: TGTGCCAGCGCAGCCGGGACAGCCTGCGAGCAGTACTTC.

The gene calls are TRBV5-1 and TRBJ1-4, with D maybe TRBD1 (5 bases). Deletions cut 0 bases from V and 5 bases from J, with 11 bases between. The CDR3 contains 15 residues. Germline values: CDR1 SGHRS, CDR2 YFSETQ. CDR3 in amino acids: CASSLGDSKNEKLFF. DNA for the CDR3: TGCGCCAGCAGCTTGGGAGACAGCAAAAATGAAAAACTGTTTTTT.

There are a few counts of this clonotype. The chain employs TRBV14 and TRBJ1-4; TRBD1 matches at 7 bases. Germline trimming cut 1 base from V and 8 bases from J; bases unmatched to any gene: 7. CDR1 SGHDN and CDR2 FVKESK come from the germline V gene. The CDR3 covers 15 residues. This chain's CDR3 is CASSQGYRGEEKLFF. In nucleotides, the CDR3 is TGTGCCAGCAGCCAAGGTTACAGGGGCGAAGAAAAACTGTTTTTT.

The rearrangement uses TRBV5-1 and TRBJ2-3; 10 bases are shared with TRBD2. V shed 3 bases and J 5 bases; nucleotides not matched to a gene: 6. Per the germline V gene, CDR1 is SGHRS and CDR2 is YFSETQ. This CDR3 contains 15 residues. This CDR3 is CASSSQAGGKDTQYF. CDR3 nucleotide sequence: TGCGCCAGCAGCTCTCAAGCGGGAGGGAAAGATACGCAGTATTTT.

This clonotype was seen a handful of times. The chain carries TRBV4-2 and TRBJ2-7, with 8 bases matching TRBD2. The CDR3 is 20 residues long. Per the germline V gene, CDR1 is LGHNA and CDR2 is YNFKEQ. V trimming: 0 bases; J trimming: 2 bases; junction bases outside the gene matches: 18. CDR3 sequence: CASSQDLVRTTAGGAYEQYF. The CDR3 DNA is TGTGCCAGCAGCCAAGATCTCGTGAGGACGACGGCGGGAGGTGCCTACGAGCAGTACTTC.

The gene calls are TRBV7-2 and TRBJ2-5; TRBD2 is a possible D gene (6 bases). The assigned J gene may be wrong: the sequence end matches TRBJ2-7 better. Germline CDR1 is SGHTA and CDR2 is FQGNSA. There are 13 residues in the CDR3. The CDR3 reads CASSLERRGEQYF. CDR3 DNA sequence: TGTGCCAGCAGCTTAGAGAGGCGGGGCGAGCAGTACTTC.

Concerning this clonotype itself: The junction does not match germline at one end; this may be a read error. CDR3 DNA: TGCAGTGCTAGCCCACTAGCGGGAGGGCCCTATGAGCAGTACTTC. Translation gives CSASPLAGGPYEQYF. The chain joins TRBV20-1 to TRBJ2-7, with TRBD2 matching over 13 bases. This CDR3 is 15 amino acids long. Germline CDR1 and CDR2: DFQATT and SNEGSKA (reference sequence).

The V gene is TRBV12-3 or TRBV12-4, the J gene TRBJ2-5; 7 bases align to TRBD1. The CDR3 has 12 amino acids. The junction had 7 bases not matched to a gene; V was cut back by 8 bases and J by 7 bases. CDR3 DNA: TGTGCCAGCCGAAGGGGGCGAGGGACCCAGTACTTC. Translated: CASRRGRGTQYF.